The sequence of this T cell receptor beta chain was determined in a study of T cell changes during pregnancy in multiple sclerosis (dated by TCRdb to the late 2010s). Study-level background: In women with multiple sclerosis, the researchers looked at how the T cell repertoire shifted as pregnancy progressed.

To note about this clone: Its antigen is not yet known. No qualities accompany the bases; no much larger clone lies one base away.

CDR1 SGHVT and CDR2 SQSDAQ are derived from the germline V gene. V loses 1 base at its end and J loses 2 bases; junction bases beyond the gene matches: 9. The CDR3 runs 17 amino acids, cysteine and phenylalanine included. Left in the record is the CDR3 DNA by itself, 51 bases read in frame from the first base. Library preparation was by the immunoSEQ multiplex PCR assay. In its TCRdb copy, this immuneACCESS table keeps in-frame sequences only and misses some clones. Where compared with another copy, unresolved V genes explain less than half of these, and the others have no known cause. The sample table contains roughly 27,000 clones; only one count was recorded for around nine tenths of them. 0.6% to 0.9% of the sample belongs to the ten largest clones.

The chain was built from TRBV7-4 and TRBJ1-1; 8 middle bases align to TRBD1. The sample in question was CD4+ T cells from peripheral blood mononuclear cells, obtained in the first trimester of pregnancy. The receptor comes from a female donor with multiple sclerosis, enrolled in a pregnancy study. Here is the DNA: TGTGCCAGCAGCTTAGGACCCAGGGGGCGCCTTAACACTGAAGCTTTCTTT. It specifies CASSLGPRGRLNTEAFF.